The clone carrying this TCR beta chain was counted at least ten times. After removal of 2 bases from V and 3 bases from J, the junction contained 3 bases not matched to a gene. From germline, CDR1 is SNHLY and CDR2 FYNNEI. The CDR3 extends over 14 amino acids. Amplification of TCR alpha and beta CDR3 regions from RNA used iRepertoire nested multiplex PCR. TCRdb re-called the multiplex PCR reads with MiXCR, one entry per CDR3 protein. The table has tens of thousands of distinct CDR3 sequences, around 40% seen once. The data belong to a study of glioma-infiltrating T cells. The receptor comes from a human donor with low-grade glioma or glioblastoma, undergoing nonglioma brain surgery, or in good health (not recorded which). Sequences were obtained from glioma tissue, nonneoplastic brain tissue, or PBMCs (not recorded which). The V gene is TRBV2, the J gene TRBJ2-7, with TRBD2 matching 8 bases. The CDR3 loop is CASSEHSGVYEQYF. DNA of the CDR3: TGTGCCAGCAGTGAACATAGCGGGGTCTACGAGCAGTACTTC.